The text below deals with one T cell receptor (beta chain). The antigen is unknown. Germline V gene lookup returns CDR1 LNHNV and CDR2 YYDKDF (reference sequence). Trimming stripped 2 bases from V and 9 bases from J, with 8 bases between. The CDR3 sequence is 12 residues long. PCR employed 60 Vbeta and 13 Jbeta primers. The method was immunoSEQ multiplex PCR; TCRdb's version includes in-frame clones alone and lacks a portion of them. The table lists 110,000 or so clones, just under 75% of them singletons. This specimen comes from a study of cytomegalovirus exposure and HLA in healthy donors. General study points: Within an earlier analysis, most TCR beta V segments proved productive either about 87% or about 30% of the time.

This chain joins TRBV15 and TRBJ2-1, with D hard to call. The sample consisted of PBMCs. The receptor comes from a human donor in good health. The CDR3 region is CATSRQWSEQFF. The CDR3 coding sequence is TGTGCCACCAGCAGACAATGGAGTGAGCAGTTCTTC.